Below are 5 T cell receptor beta chains sequenced from a single sample in a study of cytomegalovirus exposure and HLA in healthy donors. PCR used 60 Vbeta primers and 13 Jbeta primers. Clones were read by immunoSEQ multiplex PCR, and TCRdb kept only the in-frame ones, dropping some. Among some 130,000 clones, around 77% were seen once, and the ten largest hold around 1.2%. The sequenced sample was PBMCs. The receptors shown here come from a man between 50 and 59 years old in good health and CMV-seronegative.

The rearrangement links TRBV7-2 to TRBJ2-3, with D perhaps TRBD1 (5 bases). With 1 base removed from V and 1 base from J, the gap between germline ends came to 9 bases. CDR1 and CDR2 from the germline V gene are SGHTA and FQGNSA. The CDR3 spans 15 residues. The CDR3 nucleotides are TGTGCCAGCAGCTTAGACAGGAGAGGCACAGATACGCAGTATTTT. It codes for CASSLDRRGTDTQYF.

The genes are TRBV29-1 and TRBJ1-5, with 7 positions matching TRBD1. After removal of 6 bases from V and 0 bases from J, the junction contained 5 bases not matched to a gene. The CDR3 spans 14 residues. Germline CDR1 is SQVTM and CDR2 is ANQGSEA. The CDR3 coding sequence is TGCAGCGTAGCCGGGACAGCTAGCAATCAGCCCCAGCATTTT. Encoded protein: CSVAGTASNQPQHF.

This clone appeared a few times. The chain carries TRBV2 and TRBJ2-1; 10 nucleotides align to TRBD2. Germline V gene data show CDR1 as SNHLY and CDR2 as FYNNEI. The trim removed 6 bases at V and 0 bases at J, leaving 14 bases unmatched. The CDR3 spans 19 residues. The DNA for the CDR3 is TGTGCCAGCAGCCCCAGCCGGACTAGCGGACACAGCTCCTACAATGAGCAGTTCTTC. Protein product: CASSPSRTSGHSSYNEQFF.

The chain has TRBV14 and TRBJ1-1; no clear D. The CDR3 consists of 14 residues. V lost 2 bases, J lost 4 bases, and 11 bases lay in between. The germline gives CDR1 SGHDN, CDR2 FVKESK. The chain's CDR3 is CASSQNLEGTEAFF. DNA of the CDR3: TGTGCCAGCAGCCAAAATCTGGAGGGCACTGAAGCTTTCTTT.

This clone was detected only once. The chain carries TRBV28 and TRBJ2-7; 7 bases line up with TRBD2. The CDR3 totals 14 residues. J gave up 2 bases and V 3 bases, and 4 bases lay outside the gene matches. CDR1 and CDR2 (germline): MDHEN, SYDVKM. As DNA, the CDR3 is TGTGCCAGCAGTTTCGCTAGCGGAGCCTACGAGCAGTACTTC. As protein: CASSFASGAYEQYF.